This TCR beta chain was obtained from a study of blood T cell repertoires in COVID-19. Across the whole study: Nucleic acid was either cDNA or gDNA, and it came from T cells, B-cell-depleted T cells, or PBMCs.

This study enrolled people aged about 18 to 95 from about two dozen US geographic areas. Researchers sorted participants into cohorts using their self-reported clinical history. Clones were sequenced by immunoSEQ multiplex PCR, and TCRdb holds only the in-frame ones, with some missing. The sample consists of 200,000 to 250,000 clones, around nine tenths of them appearing once. CDR3 size: 15 residues. Trimming stripped 3 bases from V and 1 base from J, with 15 bases between. Germline V CDR1 and CDR2: DFQATT, SNEGSKA (reference sequence). Input material: PBMCs or T cells enriched from blood (not recorded which). The V gene is TRBV20-1, the J gene TRBJ1-2; D is undetermined. The sequence derives from a man under 40 who had recovered from COVID-19. In DNA, the CDR3 is TGCAGTGCTAGTGAGAGGGCGAGAGGTAACTATGGCTACACCTTC. Translating it yields CSASERARGNYGYTF.